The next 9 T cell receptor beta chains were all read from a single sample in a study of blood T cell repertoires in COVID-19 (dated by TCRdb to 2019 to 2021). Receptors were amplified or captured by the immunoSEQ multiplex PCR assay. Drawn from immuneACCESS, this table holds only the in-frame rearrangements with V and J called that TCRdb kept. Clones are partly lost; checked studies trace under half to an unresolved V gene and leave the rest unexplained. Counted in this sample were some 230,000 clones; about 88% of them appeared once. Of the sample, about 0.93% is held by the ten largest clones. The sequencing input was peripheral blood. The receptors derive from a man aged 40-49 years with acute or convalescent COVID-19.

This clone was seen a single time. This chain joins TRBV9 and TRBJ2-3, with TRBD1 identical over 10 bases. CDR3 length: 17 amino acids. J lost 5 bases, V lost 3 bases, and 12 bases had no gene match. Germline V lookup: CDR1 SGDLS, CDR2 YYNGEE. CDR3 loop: CASSARGQGVVKDTQYF. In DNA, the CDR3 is TGTGCCAGCAGCGCTAGAGGACAGGGGGTAGTGAAAGATACGCAGTATTTT.

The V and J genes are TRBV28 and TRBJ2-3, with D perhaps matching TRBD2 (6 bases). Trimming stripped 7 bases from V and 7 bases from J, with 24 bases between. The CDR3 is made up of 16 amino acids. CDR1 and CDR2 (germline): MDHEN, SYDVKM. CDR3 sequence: CASTNRRQGGGNTQYF. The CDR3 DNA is TGTGCCAGCACAAATAGAAGGCAGGGAGGTGGAAATACGCAGTATTTT.

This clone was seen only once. CDR3 protein: CASSVIKPGQGNVNTIYF. In DNA, the CDR3 is TGTGCCAGCAGCGTGATTAAACCGGGACAGGGGAACGTAAACACCATATATTTT. The genes are TRBV7-8 and TRBJ1-3, with 10 bases fitting TRBD1. This CDR3 region has 18 residues. Germline V lookup: CDR1 SGHVS, CDR2 FQNEAQ. V was pared by 5 bases and J by 6 bases, with 16 bases of the junction left unmatched.

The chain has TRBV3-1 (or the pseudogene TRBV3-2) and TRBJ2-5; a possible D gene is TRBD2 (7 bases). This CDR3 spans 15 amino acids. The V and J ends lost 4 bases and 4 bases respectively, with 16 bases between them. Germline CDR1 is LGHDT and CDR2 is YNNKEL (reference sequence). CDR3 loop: CASSLAGAELETQYF. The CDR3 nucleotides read TGTGCCAGCAGCCTCGCGGGGGCTGAATTAGAGACCCAGTACTTC.

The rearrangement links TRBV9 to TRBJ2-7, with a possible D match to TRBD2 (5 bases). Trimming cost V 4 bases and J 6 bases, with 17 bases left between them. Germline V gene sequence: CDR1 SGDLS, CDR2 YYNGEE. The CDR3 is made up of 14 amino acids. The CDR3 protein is CASSPSGALSEQYF. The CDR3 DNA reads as TGTGCCAGCAGCCCGAGCGGCGCCCTCAGCGAGCAGTACTTC.

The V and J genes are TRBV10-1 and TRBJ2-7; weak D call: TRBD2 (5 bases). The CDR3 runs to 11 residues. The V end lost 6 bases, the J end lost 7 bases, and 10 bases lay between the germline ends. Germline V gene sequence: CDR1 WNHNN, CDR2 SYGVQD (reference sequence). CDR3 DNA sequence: TGCGCCAGCAGCCGGGATGGGGAGCAGTACTTC. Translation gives CASSRDGEQYF.

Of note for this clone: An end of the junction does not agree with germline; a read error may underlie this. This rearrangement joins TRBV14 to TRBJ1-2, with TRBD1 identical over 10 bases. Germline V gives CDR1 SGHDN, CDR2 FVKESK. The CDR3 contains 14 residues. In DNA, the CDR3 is TGTGCCAGCAGCCAACAACCGGGACAGGGGCTCTTATACTTC. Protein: CASSQQPGQGLLYF.

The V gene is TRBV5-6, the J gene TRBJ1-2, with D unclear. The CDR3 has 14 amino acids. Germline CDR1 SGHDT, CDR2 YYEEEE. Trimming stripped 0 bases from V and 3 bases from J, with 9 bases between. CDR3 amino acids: CASSLVGQDYGYTF. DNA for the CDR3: TGTGCCAGCAGCTTGGTTGGGCAGGACTATGGCTACACCTTC.

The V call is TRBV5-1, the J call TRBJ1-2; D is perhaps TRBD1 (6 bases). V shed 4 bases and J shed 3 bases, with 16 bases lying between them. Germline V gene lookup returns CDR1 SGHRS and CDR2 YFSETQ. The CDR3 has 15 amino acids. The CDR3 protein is CASSIGTKGDYGYTF. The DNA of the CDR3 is TGCGCCAGCAGCATCGGGACAAAAGGGGACTATGGCTACACCTTC.